Below, one T cell receptor (beta chain) is given with its context. As yet, its antigen is unknown. The source of the sample is a study of naive and memory T cell subsets. Four PCR rounds used nested alpha and beta constant region primers plus the SP2 primer. Each CDR3 protein gets one entry after TCRdb re-called the UMI-ligation and nested PCR reads with MiXCR. Of 35,000 to 40,000 distinct CDR3 sequences in the sample, approximately 10% are singletons; the top ten hold 3.9%. The study's findings and limits: Potentially, T cell activation and differentiation skew this RNA-based measurement. Far more TCRs reportedly came from tuberculin skin test site biopsies.

Treatment specified: skin biopsy from PPD injection site in Mantoux-positive individual. The library had UMIs added by 3' ligation of an oligonucleotide to TCR cDNA. Tuberculin skin test biopsies were taken where PPD was injected in Mantoux-positive people. Cells were not sorted; total RNA input targeted roughly 1 to 1000 ng. The source was skin, collected from a tuberculin skin test site. This sequence originates from an adult in good health.

The CDR3 coding sequence is TGTGCCGCCACAGGACGCTCTGGAAACACCATATATTTT. Translating it yields CAATGRSGNTIYF. The chain is built from TRBV6-6 and TRBJ1-3; D is possibly TRBD1 (5 bases). V lost 11 bases and J 0 bases, leaving 11 bases between the germline ends. CDR1 is MNHNY, CDR2 SVGAGI, per germline (reference sequence). CDR3 length: 13 amino acids.